The rows below give T cell receptor beta chains drawn from one sample of a study of T cell changes during pregnancy in multiple sclerosis. TCRdb keeps only in-frame clones here, not all; method: immunoSEQ multiplex PCR. The sample includes over 60,000 clones, roughly nine tenths seen only once; the top ten take 2% to 3%. The starting material was peripheral blood, obtained in the first trimester of pregnancy. These TCRs come from a female donor with multiple sclerosis, enrolled in a pregnancy study. The CDR3 runs from the conserved cysteine through the conserved F or W. A D gene is named only where the DNA matches it firmly. Some rows have no size entry. The others give once, few or many, or a class for an expanded clone.

size: NA; J: TRBJ2-1; V: TRBV7-2; D: TRBD2; CDR3: CASSLAAGLAYNEQFF; DNA: TGTGCCAGCAGCTTAGCGGCCGGACTAGCGTATAATGAGCAGTTCTTC
size: NA; J: TRBJ2-3; V: TRBV4-2; D: NA; CDR3: CASSQEREGGPDTQYF; DNA: TGTGCCAGCAGCCAAGAGAGGGAGGGGGGCCCAGATACGCAGTATTTT
size: NA; J: TRBJ1-1; V: TRBV27; D: NA; CDR3: CASSLDLRHTEAFF; DNA: TGTGCCAGCAGTTTGGACTTAAGGCACACTGAAGCTTTCTTT
size: NA; J: TRBJ1-4; V: TRBV5-1; D: NA; CDR3: CASSLVPINEKLFF; DNA: TGCGCCAGCAGCTTGGTCCCTATTAATGAAAAACTGTTTTTT
size: NA; J: TRBJ1-4; V: TRBV19; D: NA; CDR3: CASSLRDTSTNEKLFF; DNA: TGTGCCAGTAGTCTCCGGGACACCTCAACTAATGAAAAACTGTTTTTT
size: NA; J: TRBJ1-2; V: TRBV29-1; D: TRBD1; CDR3: CSTCGTALGSYTF; DNA: TGCAGCACATGCGGGACAGCTCTTGGGAGCTACACCTTC
size: NA; J: TRBJ1-1; V: TRBV6-5; D: TRBD1; CDR3: CASSYRRDRVTEAFF; DNA: TGTGCCAGCAGTTACCGCCGGGACAGGGTCACTGAAGCTTTCTTT
size: once; J: TRBJ1-2; V: TRBV7-6; D: TRBD1; CDR3: CASSWGQGYGYTF; DNA: TGTGCCAGCAGCTGGGGACAGGGCTATGGCTACACCTTC
size: once; J: TRBJ2-3; V: TRBV7-2; D: NA; CDR3: CASSWATDTQYF; DNA: TGTGCCAGCAGCTGGGCCACAGATACGCAGTATTTT
size: NA; J: TRBJ2-1; V: TRBV14; D: TRBD2; CDR3: CASSQGLRGRAHDNEQFF; DNA: TGTGCCAGCAGCCAAGGGCTACGAGGGAGGGCCCACGACAATGAGCAGTTCTTC
size: NA; J: TRBJ2-3; V: TRBV2; D: NA; CDR3: CASSVRAIRSTDTQYF; DNA: TGTGCCAGCAGTGTGCGAGCGATACGTAGCACAGATACGCAGTATTTT
size: NA; J: TRBJ1-1; V: TRBV7-3; D: NA; CDR3: CASSKGQNTEAFF; DNA: TGTGCCAGCAGTAAGGGACAGAACACTGAAGCTTTCTTT
size: NA; J: TRBJ2-7; V: TRBV7-6; D: TRBD1; CDR3: CASSQIGTVFSNEQYF; DNA: TGTGCCAGCAGCCAAATAGGGACAGTCTTCAGTAACGAGCAGTACTTC
size: NA; J: TRBJ2-2; V: TRBV2; D: NA; CDR3: CASSENGGASGELFF; DNA: TGTGCCAGCAGTGAAAATGGGGGGGCGAGTGGGGAGCTGTTTTTT
size: NA; J: TRBJ2-1; V: TRBV6-1; D: TRBD2; CDR3: CASNRGGTSYNEQFF; DNA: TGTGCCAGCAATCGGGGGGGCACCTCCTACAATGAGCAGTTCTTC
size: NA; J: TRBJ1-2; V: TRBV10-2; D: TRBD1; CDR3: CASSDAGQAVYGYTF; DNA: TGCGCCAGCAGTGACGCGGGACAGGCGGTCTATGGCTACACCTTC
size: NA; J: TRBJ2-3; V: TRBV30; D: NA; CDR3: CAWTYGNIAQALDTQYF; DNA: TGTGCCTGGACGTACGGGAATATCGCCCAAGCCTTAGATACGCAGTATTTT